These 15 T cell receptor beta chains were all obtained from the same sample, sequenced in a study of blood T cell repertoires in COVID-19 (dated by TCRdb to 2018 to 2021). The library was generated by the immunoSEQ multiplex PCR assay. The table comes from immuneACCESS by way of TCRdb, which keeps in-frame sequences with V and J called. Part of the clones is missing from these tables; in studies checked, under half for an unresolved V gene and the rest for unknown reasons. The sample data list fewer than 200,000 clones, and approximately 79% of these were observed just once. Roughly 28% of the sample lies in the top ten. Material for sequencing was peripheral blood. Receptors were obtained from a woman between 70 and 85 years old with acute or convalescent COVID-19.

The rearrangement joins TRBV12-3 or TRBV12-4 to TRBJ1-1; tentative D call: TRBD1 (6 bases). Trimming shortened V by 9 bases and J by 4 bases, and 15 bases separated the two germline ends. This CDR3 has 13 amino acids. The CDR3 DNA is TGTGCCAGTGGACCGGGGGGCATCACTGAAGCTTTCTTT. It specifies CASGPGGITEAFF.

The chain recombines TRBV19 with TRBJ2-1; D is perhaps TRBD2 (5 bases). Looked up from germline, CDR1 is LNHDA and CDR2 is SQIVND (reference sequence). CDR3 length: 15 residues. Trimming removed 3 bases at V and 6 bases at J, with 15 bases between. CDR3 in amino acids: CASSMDSRGINEQFF. The CDR3 nucleotides are TGTGCCAGTAGTATGGACTCCCGAGGGATCAATGAGCAGTTCTTC.

The CDR3 loop is CASSQGVSGNYNEQFF. The CDR3 DNA sequence: TGTGCCAGCAGCCAGGGGGTCAGCGGGAATTACAATGAGCAGTTCTTC. The chain couples TRBV14 to TRBJ2-1, with TRBD2 matching over 7 bases. This CDR3 has 16 amino acids. The V gene end was trimmed by 3 bases and the J gene end by 4 bases; junction bases not matched to a gene: 9. Germline V CDR1 and CDR2: SGHDN, FVKESK.

The genes are TRBV2 and TRBJ1-3; D may be TRBD1 (6 bases). Germline loops: CDR1 SNHLY, CDR2 FYNNEI. This CDR3 has 17 residues. Trimming pared 2 bases from V and 3 bases from J, leaving 17 bases between. The CDR3 is CASSERGRAGRGNTIYF. The CDR3, as DNA: TGTGCCAGCAGTGAAAGGGGGAGAGCAGGGCGTGGAAACACCATATATTTT. The complete variable domain, with remaining parts taken from reference TRBV2 and TRBJ1-3, reads EPEVTQTPSHQVTQMGQEVILRCVPISNHLYFYWYRQILGQKVEFLVSFYNNEISEKSEIFDDQFSVERPDGSNFTLKIRSTKLEDSAMYFCASSERGRAGRGNTIYFGEGSWLTVV.

Written as DNA, the CDR3 is TGCGCCAGCAGCAGTAGCGGGACGGCAGATACGCAGTATTTT. Translating gives CASSSSGTADTQYF. This sequence joins TRBV5-1 and TRBJ2-3, with 8 bases aligning to TRBD2. The CDR3 runs to 14 residues. Germline values: CDR1 SGHRS, CDR2 YFSETQ. V gave up 4 bases and J gave up 4 bases; unmatched junction bases: 5.

This clone was seen a single time. The rearrangement joins TRBV5-1 to TRBJ2-7, with D possibly matching TRBD2 (6 bases). V was trimmed by 0 bases and J by 6 bases, leaving 13 bases between them. This CDR3 spans 14 amino acids. CDR1 SGHRS and CDR2 YFSETQ come from the germline V gene. In DNA, the CDR3 is TGCGCCAGCAGCTTGGAGGCGGTGGGGGGCGAGCAGTACTTC. Its protein is CASSLEAVGGEQYF. The full variable domain, with the rest looked up from reference TRBV5-1 and TRBJ2-7, is KAGVTQTPRYLIKTRGQQVTLSCSPISGHRSVSWYQQTPGQGLQFLFEYFSETQRNKGNFPGRFSGRQFSNSRSEMNVSTLELGDSALYLCASSLEAVGGEQYFGPGTRLTVT.

The chain uses TRBV9 and TRBJ2-1; 9 positions agree with TRBD2. This CDR3 comprises 15 residues. With 3 bases clipped from V and 2 bases from J, the junction kept 3 bases outside the gene matches. Germline V gene sequence: CDR1 SGDLS, CDR2 YYNGEE. DNA of the CDR3: TGTGCCAGCAGCGACCGACTAGCGGCCTACAATGAGCAGTTCTTC. It is translated as CASSDRLAAYNEQFF.

In its sample, this clone was seen once. This chain links TRBV3-1 (or the pseudogene TRBV3-2) with TRBJ2-7; no reliable D call. This CDR3 is 11 amino acids long. Germline V gene sequence: CDR1 LGHDT, CDR2 YNNKEL (reference sequence). Trimming pared 5 bases from V and 6 bases from J, leaving 8 bases between. The CDR3 protein is CASSSQSEQYF. The CDR3 DNA reads TGTGCCAGCAGCTCCCAGTCCGAGCAGTACTTC.

There are a few counts of this clone. V usage is TRBV12-5 and J usage is TRBJ2-1; 13 nucleotides align to TRBD2. Trimming at V came to 0 bases and at J to 5 bases, leaving 7 bases not matched to a gene. The CDR3 contains 18 residues. CDR1 and CDR2 from the germline V gene are LGHNT and FRNRAP. CDR3 nucleotide sequence: TGTGCTAGTGGTTTGGTACGAGCACTAGCGGGAGGGAACAATGAGCAGTTCTTC. This encodes CASGLVRALAGGNNEQFF.

This sequence joins TRBV7-9 and TRBJ2-7; possibly TRBD1 for D (6 bases). The CDR3 covers 15 residues. Germline lookup yields CDR1 SEHNR and CDR2 FQNEAQ (reference sequence). V lost 5 bases and J 3 bases, leaving 17 bases between the germline ends. The CDR3 DNA reads TGTGCCAGCAGCCAGGCGACAGGTTCTAACTACGAGCAGTACTTC. Protein: CASSQATGSNYEQYF. Together with reference TRBV7-9 and TRBJ2-7, the CDR3 gives the full variable domain: DTGVSQNPRHKITKRGQNVTFRCDPISEHNRLYWYRQTLGQGPEFLTYFQNEAQLEKSRLLSDRFSAERPKGSFSTLEIQRTEQGDSAMYLCASSQATGSNYEQYFGPGTRLTVT.

V and J are TRBV11-3 and TRBJ2-3; 11 bases line up with TRBD2. V was pared by 5 bases and J by 5 bases, with 9 bases of the junction left unmatched. In germline, CDR1 is SGHNT, CDR2 YENEEA. CDR3 length: 16 residues. The CDR3 is CASSNPTSGRGDTQYF. Here the CDR3 DNA reads TGTGCCAGCAGCAACCCCACTAGCGGGAGAGGAGATACGCAGTATTTT.

This chain joins TRBV6-1 and TRBJ1-1; D might be TRBD1 (6 bases). V lost 1 base, J lost 3 bases, and 12 bases lay in between. The germline gives CDR1 MNHNS, CDR2 SASEGT. The CDR3 length is 15 residues. This chain's CDR3 is CASSEDRTAYTEAFF. Here the CDR3 DNA reads TGTGCCAGCAGTGAAGATCGGACAGCGTACACTGAAGCTTTCTTT.

The rearrangement joins TRBV11-3 to TRBJ2-3; tentative D call: TRBD2 (7 bases). Germline V gene data show CDR1 as SGHNT and CDR2 as YENEEA. The CDR3 is 14 residues long. The V end lost 5 bases, the J end lost 3 bases, and 12 bases lay between the germline ends. CDR3 loop: CASSRGAETDTQYF. The CDR3 DNA sequence: TGTGCCAGCAGCCGGGGGGCGGAGACAGATACGCAGTATTTT.

V is TRBV10-2 and J is TRBJ2-7; D not resolved. V shed 3 bases and J shed 4 bases, with 13 bases lying between them. This CDR3 region has 14 residues. Germline CDR1 and CDR2: WSHSY and SAAADI. The CDR3 reads CASSENAIRYEQYF. CDR3 bases: TGCGCCAGCAGTGAAAACGCGATAAGATACGAGCAGTACTTC.

This clone was recorded a few times. This sequence joins TRBV6-5 and TRBJ2-1, with 14 bases that match TRBD2. There are 14 residues in the CDR3. The ends lost 6 bases at V and 9 bases at J; junction bases unmatched: 4. Germline V gene data show CDR1 as MNHEY and CDR2 as SVGAGI. DNA for the CDR3: TGTGCCAGCAGGGGACTAGCGGGGGACGGTGAGCAGTTCTTC. Translating gives CASRGLAGDGEQFF.